One and the same sample provided the 7 T cell receptor beta chains below, sequenced in a study of T cell changes during pregnancy in multiple sclerosis. TCRdb keeps only in-frame clones here, not all; method: immunoSEQ multiplex PCR. This sample has 45,000 to 60,000 clones, with about 92% found just once. The source material was CD4+ T cells from peripheral blood mononuclear cells, sampled in the third trimester of pregnancy. The origin of the receptors is a female donor with multiple sclerosis, enrolled in a pregnancy study.

This sequence joins TRBV19 and TRBJ2-7; the D gene is possibly TRBD2 (6 bases). The germline V gene has CDR1 LNHDA and CDR2 SQIVND (reference sequence). V shed 1 base and J shed 3 bases, with 13 bases lying between them. There are 15 residues in the CDR3. This chain's CDR3 is CASSIASGVVYEQYF. Here the CDR3 DNA reads TGTGCCAGTAGTATAGCGTCGGGGGTGGTCTACGAGCAGTACTTC.

The chain carries TRBV28 and TRBJ2-7; D gene uncertain. Deletions cut 5 bases from V and 6 bases from J, with 8 bases between. Germline loops: CDR1 MDHEN, CDR2 SYDVKM. The CDR3 sequence is 11 residues long. The CDR3 loop is CASSHNSEQYF. The CDR3 nucleotides are TGTGCCAGCAGTCACAACAGCGAGCAGTACTTC. The full variable domain, its missing parts supplied by reference TRBV28 and TRBJ2-7, is DVKVTQSSRYLVKRTGEKVFLECVQDMDHENMFWYRQDPGLGLRLIYFSYDVKMKEKGDIPEGYSVSREKKERFSLILESASTNQTSMYLCASSHNSEQYFGPGTRLTVT.

V is TRBV5-1 and J is TRBJ2-7, with TRBD2 matching over 7 bases. The CDR3 sequence is 14 residues long. Looked up from germline, CDR1 is SGHRS and CDR2 is YFSETQ. V trimming: 5 bases; J trimming: 3 bases; junction bases outside the gene matches: 8. The CDR3 protein is CASRGEGEYYEQYF. In nucleotides, the CDR3 is TGCGCCAGCAGGGGGGAGGGAGAGTACTACGAGCAGTACTTC.

The chain couples TRBV5-6 to TRBJ2-5, with TRBD2 matching 14 bases. CDR3 length equals 16 residues. The trim removed 4 bases at V and 4 bases at J, leaving 6 bases unmatched. Per the germline V gene, CDR1 is SGHDT and CDR2 is YYEEEE. CDR3 loop: CASSPGLAGVVETQYF. The CDR3 DNA follows: TGTGCCAGCAGCCCGGGACTAGCGGGAGTTGTAGAGACCCAGTACTTC.

The rearrangement joins TRBV19 to TRBJ2-7; the match to TRBD2 covers 8 bases. Germline loops: CDR1 LNHDA, CDR2 SQIVND (reference sequence). With 8 bases clipped from V and 4 bases from J, the junction kept 13 bases outside the gene matches. This CDR3 has 15 amino acids. The CDR3 bases are TGTGCCAGTTATATAACAGCGGGGGACTCGTACGAGCAGTACTTC. This sequence encodes CASYITAGDSYEQYF.

J is TRBJ2-5 and V is TRBV28, with TRBD2 matching 7 bases. Germline CDR1 and CDR2: MDHEN and SYDVKM. V was pared by 2 bases and J by 2 bases, with 8 bases of the junction left unmatched. The length of the CDR3 is 16 residues. CDR3 loop: CASSLEGLADQETQYF. DNA for the CDR3: TGTGCCAGCAGTTTAGAAGGGCTAGCGGATCAAGAGACCCAGTACTTC.

V is TRBV27 and J is TRBJ2-2; a possible D gene is TRBD2 (5 bases). Germline CDR1 reads MNHEY; CDR2 reads SMNVEV (reference sequence). V was cut by 5 bases and J by 5 bases, with 12 bases left in between. The CDR3 runs to 14 residues. CDR3 DNA sequence: TGTGCCAGCAGTACCTTACCGGGAACCGGGGAGCTGTTTTTT. Amino acids: CASSTLPGTGELFF.